This T cell receptor beta chain was sequenced during a study of CD8 T cells in Susac syndrome. With random hexamers, roughly 0.45 to 1 ug RNA was reverse transcribed. The TCR beta CDR3 was amplified by immunoSEQ multiplex PCR across 54 Vbeta, 13 Jbeta. One entry per CDR3 protein results from TCRdb running MiXCR on the immunoSEQ multiplex PCR reads. The sample lists roughly 86,000 distinct CDR3 sequences; roughly 96% were seen once. The sample comprised CD8+ T cells from PBMCs. The TCR was taken from a human donor with Susac syndrome.

The CDR3 nucleotides are TGTGCCAGCAGCCTCGACGAGGGATCCTATGGCTACACCTTC. It translates to CASSLDEGSYGYTF. The rearrangement links TRBV3-1 to TRBJ1-2, with D hard to call. Germline V lookup: CDR1 LGHDT, CDR2 YNNKEL (reference sequence). CDR3 length equals 14 residues. V was trimmed by 4 bases and J by 4 bases, leaving 13 bases between them.